Listed below are T cell receptor beta chains from one sample, sequenced in a study of blood T cell repertoires in COVID-19. Using immunoSEQ multiplex PCR, the repertoire was profiled, and TCRdb retains in-frame clones only, with some absent. This repertoire shows over 200,000 clones, under 90% found once; its top ten account for 1.8%. Sample: PBMCs or T cells enriched from blood (not recorded which). Receptors originate from a man in his fifties or sixties who had recovered from COVID-19. CDR3s include the opening cysteine and the closing phenylalanine or tryptophan. Each record gives: J gene, clone size, V gene, D gene, CDR3 protein, CDR3 DNA. D genes are given only for firm matches. Size values are once, few and many counts, or a class for expanded clones, and some rows have none.

j_gene: TRBJ1-2; abundance: -; v_gene: TRBV6-5; d_gene: -; CDR3aa: CASRPLTYNYGYTF; CDR3nt: TGTGCCAGCAGGCCACTGACTTATAACTATGGCTACACCTTC
j_gene: TRBJ2-5; abundance: -; v_gene: TRBV29-1; d_gene: TRBD2; CDR3aa: CSVEDLLLAGAETQYF; CDR3nt: TGCAGCGTTGAAGACCTATTATTAGCGGGGGCAGAGACCCAGTACTTC
j_gene: TRBJ2-1; abundance: once; v_gene: TRBV6-9; d_gene: TRBD2; CDR3aa: CASSAGGRNEQFF; CDR3nt: TGTGCCAGCAGCGCGGGGGGGAGGAATGAGCAGTTCTTC
j_gene: TRBJ1-1; abundance: few; v_gene: TRBV7-9; d_gene: TRBD1; CDR3aa: CASRSQGDSTEAFF; CDR3nt: TGTGCCAGCAGATCTCAGGGGGATAGCACTGAAGCTTTCTTT
j_gene: TRBJ2-1; abundance: -; v_gene: TRBV7-3; d_gene: TRBD1; CDR3aa: CASSLSGTATYNEQFF; CDR3nt: TGTGCCAGCAGCTTATCCGGGACAGCCACCTACAATGAGCAGTTCTTC
j_gene: TRBJ1-4; abundance: few; v_gene: TRBV5-1; d_gene: -; CDR3aa: CASSLEQNNEKLFF; CDR3nt: TGCGCCAGCAGCTTGGAACAGAATAATGAAAAACTGTTTTTT
j_gene: TRBJ1-6; abundance: -; v_gene: TRBV4-2; d_gene: -; CDR3aa: CASSQAPGRTNSPLHF; CDR3nt: TGTGCCAGCAGCCAAGCGCCAGGTCGTACGAATTCACCCCTCCACTTT
j_gene: TRBJ2-5; abundance: -; v_gene: TRBV6-5; d_gene: TRBD2; CDR3aa: CASSLTSGEQETQYF; CDR3nt: TGTGCCAGCAGCCTGACTAGCGGGGAGCAAGAGACCCAGTACTTC
j_gene: TRBJ1-2; abundance: -; v_gene: TRBV20-1; d_gene: -; CDR3aa: CSASGGNDGYTF; CDR3nt: TGCAGTGCTAGTGGAGGGAACGATGGCTACACCTTC
j_gene: TRBJ2-7; abundance: -; v_gene: TRBV6-9; d_gene: -; CDR3aa: CASTTGWDSYEQYF; CDR3nt: TGTGCCAGCACCACAGGGTGGGACTCCTACGAGCAGTACTTC
j_gene: TRBJ2-1; abundance: -; v_gene: TRBV7-2; d_gene: -; CDR3aa: CASSLAQGPYSYNEQFF; CDR3nt: TGTGCCAGCAGCTTAGCGCAGGGGCCATACTCCTACAATGAGCAGTTCTTC
j_gene: TRBJ1-1; abundance: -; v_gene: TRBV11-3; d_gene: -; CDR3aa: CASSYLRDTGRDTEAFF; CDR3nt: TGTGCCAGCAGCTACCTAAGGGACACGGGACGGGACACTGAAGCTTTCTTT
j_gene: TRBJ2-4; abundance: -; v_gene: TRBV3-1/TRBV3-2; d_gene: TRBD2; CDR3aa: CASSPLGLAGGQLAKNIQYF; CDR3nt: TGTGCCAGCAGCCCCCTCGGACTAGCGGGGGGCCAACTAGCCAAAAACATTCAGTACTTC
j_gene: TRBJ2-7; abundance: once; v_gene: TRBV7-2; d_gene: TRBD2; CDR3aa: CASSTLAGRTYEQYF; CDR3nt: TGTGCCAGCAGCACCTTAGCGGGTCGTACCTACGAGCAGTACTTC
j_gene: TRBJ1-4; abundance: few; v_gene: TRBV12-3/TRBV12-4; d_gene: -; CDR3aa: CASSPPGGGKLFF; CDR3nt: TGTGCCAGCAGCCCCCCGGGGGGCGGAAAACTGTTTTTT
j_gene: TRBJ1-2; abundance: -; v_gene: TRBV7-3; d_gene: TRBD1; CDR3aa: CASSLTGQGAGYTF; CDR3nt: TGTGCCAGCAGCTTAACGGGACAGGGGGCAGGCTACACCTTC
j_gene: TRBJ2-4; abundance: once; v_gene: TRBV3-1/TRBV3-2; d_gene: TRBD2; CDR3aa: CASSQDLASGFPHF; CDR3nt: TGTGCCAGCAGCCAAGATCTGGCTAGCGGGTTCCCTCACTTC
j_gene: TRBJ1-6; abundance: -; v_gene: TRBV20-1; d_gene: -; CDR3aa: CSASGHGLGSPLHF; CDR3nt: TGCAGTGCTAGTGGCCACGGGTTGGGTTCACCCCTCCACTTT
j_gene: TRBJ1-1; abundance: few; v_gene: TRBV2; d_gene: TRBD1; CDR3aa: CASSEDRGRGTEAFF; CDR3nt: TGTGCCAGCAGTGAAGACAGGGGGCGAGGCACTGAAGCTTTCTTT
j_gene: TRBJ2-7; abundance: once; v_gene: TRBV7-9; d_gene: -; CDR3aa: CASSADSPSYEQYF; CDR3nt: TGTGCCAGCAGCGCAGACAGCCCCTCCTACGAGCAGTACTTC
j_gene: TRBJ1-4; abundance: -; v_gene: TRBV4-2; d_gene: -; CDR3aa: CASSQAARVGGKLFF; CDR3nt: TGTGCCAGCAGCCAAGCTGCCCGGGTGGGAGGAAAACTGTTTTTT
j_gene: TRBJ1-5; abundance: -; v_gene: TRBV18; d_gene: -; CDR3aa: CASSPVQGNQPQHF; CDR3nt: TGTGCCAGCTCACCAGTTCAGGGAAATCAGCCCCAGCATTTT
j_gene: TRBJ1-1; abundance: -; v_gene: TRBV4-2; d_gene: TRBD1; CDR3aa: CASSHQQGAGTEAFF; CDR3nt: TGTGCCAGCAGCCACCAACAGGGGGCGGGCACTGAAGCTTTCTTT
j_gene: TRBJ2-7; abundance: -; v_gene: TRBV18; d_gene: -; CDR3aa: CASSPTDAYEQYF; CDR3nt: TGTGCCAGCTCACCAACAGACGCCTACGAGCAGTACTTC
j_gene: TRBJ1-2; abundance: -; v_gene: TRBV20-1; d_gene: -; CDR3aa: CSARQFYGYTF; CDR3nt: TGCAGTGCTAGACAGTTCTATGGCTACACCTTC
j_gene: TRBJ1-4; abundance: -; v_gene: TRBV18; d_gene: -; CDR3aa: CASSPRSVATNEKLFF; CDR3nt: TGTGCCAGCTCACCACGGTCGGTTGCAACTAATGAAAAACTGTTTTTT
j_gene: TRBJ2-3; abundance: -; v_gene: TRBV7-2; d_gene: TRBD2; CDR3aa: CASSFLAGHPTDTQYF; CDR3nt: TGTGCCAGCAGCTTTCTAGCGGGGCACCCCACAGATACGCAGTATTTT
j_gene: TRBJ2-7; abundance: -; v_gene: TRBV5-1; d_gene: TRBD2; CDR3aa: CASSMTSGAYEQYF; CDR3nt: TGCGCCAGCAGCATGACTAGCGGGGCCTACGAGCAGTACTTC
j_gene: TRBJ1-3; abundance: once; v_gene: TRBV7-8; d_gene: -; CDR3aa: CASSRTRGNTIYF; CDR3nt: TGTGCCAGCAGCCGAACTAGGGGAAACACCATATATTTT
j_gene: TRBJ2-7; abundance: -; v_gene: TRBV6-1; d_gene: -; CDR3aa: CASSDPAKDEQYF; CDR3nt: TGTGCCAGCAGTGACCCAGCGAAGGACGAGCAGTACTTC
j_gene: TRBJ2-2; abundance: once; v_gene: TRBV24-1; d_gene: -; CDR3aa: CATAVGGATGELFF; CDR3nt: TGTGCCACCGCCGTAGGGGGAGCGACCGGGGAGCTGTTTTTT
j_gene: TRBJ2-2; abundance: -; v_gene: TRBV19; d_gene: TRBD1; CDR3aa: CASSHTGGRTGELFF; CDR3nt: TGTGCCAGTAGTCACACAGGGGGAAGAACCGGGGAGCTGTTTTTT
j_gene: TRBJ2-7; abundance: -; v_gene: TRBV3-1/TRBV3-2; d_gene: -; CDR3aa: CASSQIWTAAYEQYF; CDR3nt: TGTGCCAGCAGCCAAATATGGACAGCTGCCTACGAGCAGTACTTC
j_gene: TRBJ1-2; abundance: -; v_gene: TRBV11-3; d_gene: -; CDR3aa: CASSLGQDYGYTF; CDR3nt: TGTGCCAGCAGCTTGGGACAAGACTATGGCTACACCTTC
j_gene: TRBJ1-3; abundance: few; v_gene: TRBV5-1; d_gene: -; CDR3aa: CASSRSTGSSGNTIYF; CDR3nt: TGCGCCAGCAGCCGATCCACCGGGAGCTCTGGAAACACCATATATTTT
j_gene: TRBJ2-2; abundance: -; v_gene: TRBV4-3; d_gene: -; CDR3aa: CASSQEVGTMNTGELFF; CDR3nt: TGCGCCAGCAGCCAAGAGGTTGGGACAATGAACACCGGGGAGCTGTTTTTT
j_gene: TRBJ2-3; abundance: -; v_gene: TRBV9; d_gene: -; CDR3aa: CASSVDLLTDTQYF; CDR3nt: TGTGCCAGCAGCGTGGACTTATTGACAGATACGCAGTATTTT
j_gene: TRBJ1-5; abundance: -; v_gene: TRBV12-3/TRBV12-4; d_gene: -; CDR3aa: CASSLGSQPQHF; CDR3nt: TGTGCCAGCAGTTTAGGTAGTCAGCCCCAGCATTTT
j_gene: TRBJ2-1; abundance: -; v_gene: TRBV11-2; d_gene: TRBD1; CDR3aa: CASSFPGQAEQFF; CDR3nt: TGTGCCAGCAGCTTCCCCGGACAGGCGGAGCAGTTCTTC
j_gene: TRBJ2-2; abundance: few; v_gene: TRBV6-2/TRBV6-3; d_gene: TRBD2; CDR3aa: CASSYLAGGAGELFF; CDR3nt: TGTGCCAGCAGTTATTTAGCGGGGGGCGCCGGGGAGCTGTTTTTT
j_gene: TRBJ2-1; abundance: -; v_gene: TRBV6-2/TRBV6-3; d_gene: -; CDR3aa: CASSMNRELYNEQFF; CDR3nt: TGTGCCAGCAGTATGAACAGGGAACTTTACAATGAGCAGTTCTTC
j_gene: TRBJ1-2; abundance: -; v_gene: TRBV4-2; d_gene: -; CDR3aa: CASSQADSRSYYGYTF; CDR3nt: TGTGCCAGCAGCCAAGCGGACAGTAGAAGCTACTATGGCTACACCTTC
j_gene: TRBJ2-2; abundance: once; v_gene: TRBV6-2/TRBV6-3; d_gene: TRBD1; CDR3aa: CASSYPTGANTGELFF; CDR3nt: TGTGCCAGCAGTTACCCGACAGGGGCTAACACCGGGGAGCTGTTTTTT
j_gene: TRBJ2-7; abundance: -; v_gene: TRBV6-5; d_gene: TRBD2; CDR3aa: CASSYSSGESYEQYF; CDR3nt: TGTGCCAGCAGTTATTCTAGCGGGGAGTCCTACGAGCAGTACTTC
j_gene: TRBJ1-1; abundance: -; v_gene: TRBV18; d_gene: -; CDR3aa: CASSPREGADTEAFF; CDR3nt: TGTGCCAGCTCACCCAGAGAAGGGGCGGACACTGAAGCTTTCTTT
j_gene: TRBJ1-1; abundance: -; v_gene: TRBV9; d_gene: TRBD1; CDR3aa: CASSQFLFTGVTEAFF; CDR3nt: TGTGCCAGCAGCCAATTTTTATTCACAGGGGTGACTGAAGCTTTCTTT
j_gene: TRBJ2-7; abundance: -; v_gene: TRBV27; d_gene: -; CDR3aa: CASKQQGTWSEQYF; CDR3nt: TGTGCCAGCAAGCAACAGGGAACCTGGAGCGAGCAGTACTTC
j_gene: TRBJ1-2; abundance: once; v_gene: TRBV5-6; d_gene: TRBD1; CDR3aa: CASAQGSNYGYTF; CDR3nt: TGTGCCAGCGCACAGGGGAGCAACTATGGCTACACCTTC
j_gene: TRBJ2-7; abundance: -; v_gene: TRBV15; d_gene: TRBD1; CDR3aa: CATSRQLGQGNEQYF; CDR3nt: TGTGCCACCAGCAGGCAGTTGGGACAGGGTAACGAGCAGTACTTC